The TCR beta chain described here comes from a study of T cell responses to AZD1222 COVID-19 vaccine. About the study: Second-dose timings of about 4 or about 12 weeks were pooled. Study-wide findings and caveats: Nearly half of unique spike-specific TCRs reportedly avoided B.1.351 and B.1.1.7 mutated regions. The number of AZD1222 recipients seropositive at baseline was only 6 or 7. Mostly white British, mostly female donors; authors suggested clonal diversity may be underestimated.

Turning to this clone: The antigen is not known.

Assay: immunoSEQ multiplex PCR; the TCRdb copy retains only in-frame clones and omits some. The sample includes 120,000 or so clones, over 75% seen only once; the top ten take almost 9.5%. The CDR3 contains 16 residues. Germline V gives CDR1 MNHEY, CDR2 SVGAGI. V lost 2 bases to trimming and J lost 5 bases; unmatched junction nucleotides: 11. The input for sequencing was peripheral blood, taken on day 0 of AZD1222 vaccination. The TCR comes from an adult in good health. This chain connects TRBV6-5 to TRBJ1-1, with 7 bases that match TRBD1. The CDR3: CASSYGTELRRTEAFF. CDR3 coding DNA: TGTGCCAGCAGTTACGGGACAGAGCTAAGACGGACTGAAGCTTTCTTT.